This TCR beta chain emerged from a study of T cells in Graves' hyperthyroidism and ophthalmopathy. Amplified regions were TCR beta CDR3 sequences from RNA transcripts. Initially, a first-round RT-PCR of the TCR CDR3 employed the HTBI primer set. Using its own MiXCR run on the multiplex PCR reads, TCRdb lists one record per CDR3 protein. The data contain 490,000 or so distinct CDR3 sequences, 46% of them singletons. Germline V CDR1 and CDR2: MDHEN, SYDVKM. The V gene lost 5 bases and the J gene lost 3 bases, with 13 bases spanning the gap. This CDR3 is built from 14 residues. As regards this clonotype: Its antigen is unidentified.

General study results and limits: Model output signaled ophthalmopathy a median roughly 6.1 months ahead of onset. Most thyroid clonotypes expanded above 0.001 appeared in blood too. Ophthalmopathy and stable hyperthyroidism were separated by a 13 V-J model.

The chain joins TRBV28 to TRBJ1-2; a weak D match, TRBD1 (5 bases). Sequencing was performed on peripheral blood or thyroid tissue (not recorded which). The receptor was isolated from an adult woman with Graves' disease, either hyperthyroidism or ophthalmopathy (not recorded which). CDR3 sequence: CASSLTEYYYGYTF. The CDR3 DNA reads TGTGCCAGCAGTCTGACAGAATATTACTATGGCTACACCTTC.